This T cell receptor (beta chain) derives from a study of a mutant IDH1 vaccine in newly diagnosed glioma. Turning to the study itself: Eight vaccine injections were given to patients in weeks 1, 3, 5, 7, 11, 15, 19 and 23. Earlier care involved radiotherapy, temozolomide, or both, and the majority received both.

On this clone itself: The antigen remains undetermined.

TCRdb's table, derived via immunoSEQ multiplex PCR, lists solely in-frame clones and lacks some. The sample holds tens of thousands of clones, 70% to 85% seen once. General study points: Pseudoprogression apparently lacked any relation to changes in top peripheral T cell clonotypes.

Time point specified: week 11, during vaccination. The investigators gave 300 ug of mutant IDH1 20-mer peptide in each vaccine dose, together with topical imiquimod. New WHO grade 3 or 4 astrocytomas that were IDH1-mutant and ATRX-lost occurred in the donors. V was pared by 4 bases and J by 4 bases, with 8 bases between. The germline V gene has CDR1 SGHTS and CDR2 YDEGEE. This CDR3 is built from 13 residues. V gene TRBV5-8 combines with J gene TRBJ2-2; unclear D gene. The receptor was isolated from a man between 25 and 39 years old with glioma. The material sequenced was PBMCs, taken from a glioma patient whose treatment included an IDH1 peptide vaccine. In nucleotides, the CDR3 is TGTGCCAGCAGCAGGCCCCCCACCGGGGAGCTGTTTTTT. Protein sequence: CASSRPPTGELFF. Based on the CDR3 plus reference TRBV5-8 and TRBJ2-2, the full variable domain is EAGVTQSPTHLIKTRGQQATLRCSPISGHTSVYWYQQALGLGLQFLLWYDEGEERNRGNFPPRFSGRQFPNYSSELNVNALELEDSALYLCASSRPPTGELFFGEGSRLTVL.